The 20 T cell receptor beta chains presented below share a single source sample, sequenced in a study of T-cell memory formation after mild COVID-19. Via MiXCR, TCRdb re-called the 5' RACE reads, giving one row per CDR3 protein. The repertoire includes about half a million distinct CDR3 sequences, approximately 18% of them detected once, and approximately 13% sits in the top ten. The sequencing input was PBMCs or a T cell subset sorted from them (not recorded which). Source of these receptors: an adult woman who had mild COVID-19 (a few samples of this study predate the infection). Cell type and time point are not known.

This clonotype was detected many times. This rearrangement joins TRBV12-3 or TRBV12-4 to TRBJ2-3; 13 nucleotides agree with TRBD2. The CDR3 covers 16 residues. The trim removed 6 bases at V and 5 bases at J, leaving 8 bases unmatched. The CDR3 spells CASRWTSGGPVDTQYF. CDR3 nucleotides: TGTGCCAGCAGGTGGACTAGCGGGGGACCGGTAGATACGCAGTATTTT.

This clonotype was counted a few times. J is TRBJ2-7 and V is TRBV7-6; 9 nucleotides match TRBD2. Germline CDR1 reads SGHVS; CDR2 reads FNYEAQ. The CDR3 is made up of 15 amino acids. J was trimmed by 2 bases and V by 5 bases; bases with no gene match: 7. CDR3 DNA: TGTGCCAGCAGCGCTAGCGGGATCTACGCCTACGAGCAGTACTTC. Translation gives CASSASGIYAYEQYF. Variable domain in full (rest from reference TRBV7-6 and TRBJ2-7): GAGVSQSPRYKVTKRGQDVALRCDPISGHVSLYWYRQALGQGPEFLTYFNYEAQQDKSGLPNDRFSAERPEGSISTLTIQRTEQRDSAMYRCASSASGIYAYEQYFGPGTRLTVT.

This clonotype was seen more than once but under ten times. V usage is TRBV10-3 and J usage is TRBJ2-7; D unclear. V was pared by 2 bases and J by 2 bases, with 7 bases between. Germline assignment: CDR1 ENHRY and CDR2 SYGVKD. The CDR3 runs 13 residues. For the CDR3, the DNA is TGTGCCATCAGTGAGCGAGGAGCCTACGAGCAGTACTTC. Translating gives CAISERGAYEQYF.

This clonotype was seen a handful of times. The chain has TRBV7-3 and TRBJ1-2, with D unclear. V gave up 5 bases and J gave up 4 bases, with 11 bases separating them. The germline V gene encodes CDR1 SGHTA and CDR2 FQGTGA. The CDR3 is 13 amino acids. The CDR3 protein is CASSPPRAYGYTF. CDR3 coding DNA: TGTGCCAGCAGCCCCCCGCGGGCCTATGGCTACACCTTC.

The CDR3 region is CASSQRARASGGHTQYF. CDR3 bases: TGTGCCAGCAGCCAACGAGCGAGGGCTAGCGGGGGTCATACGCAGTATTTT. The J gene is TRBJ2-3, the V gene TRBV14; TRBD2 agrees at 10 bases. CDR1 is SGHDN and CDR2 is FVKESK in the germline V gene. The junction had 12 bases not matched to a gene; V was cut back by 2 bases and J by 7 bases. The CDR3 spans 17 residues. The whole variable domain, remainder taken from reference TRBV14 and TRBJ2-3, is EAGVTQFPSHSVIEKGQTVTLRCDPISGHDNLYWYRRVMGKEIKFLLHFVKESKQDESGMPNNRFLAERTGGTYSTLKVQPAELEDSGVYFCASSQRARASGGHTQYFGPGTRLTVL.

This sequence joins TRBV7-9 and TRBJ1-1, with D hard to call. The V end was cut by 3 bases, the J end by 0 bases, with 5 bases between. The CDR3 has 13 residues. Germline CDR1 SEHNR, CDR2 FQNEAQ (reference sequence). The chain's CDR3 is CASSFILNTEAFF. DNA for the CDR3: TGTGCCAGCAGCTTTATTTTGAACACTGAAGCTTTCTTT.

This clonotype showed up many times. The chain links TRBV20-1 to TRBJ2-3, with D possibly TRBD1 on 5 matching bases. This CDR3 has 15 residues. Per the germline V gene, CDR1 is DFQATT and CDR2 is SNEGSKA (reference sequence). Between the trimmed V and J ends, which lost 6 bases and 6 bases, there was a span of 22 bases. This CDR3 reads CSATQTRTSTDTQYF. The CDR3 DNA is TGCAGTGCCACTCAGACTCGGACATCCACGGATACGCAGTATTTT.

A remark on this clonotype: The junction and the germline gene differ at one end; a read error may be behind it. This rearrangement joins TRBV12-3 or TRBV12-4 to TRBJ2-7, with TRBD2 matching 9 bases. This CDR3 contains 14 residues. CDR3 DNA: TGTGCCAGCAGGATAGCGGGGGTCCCCTTAGGTGCGGACTTC. Its protein product is CASRIAGVPLGADF.

The V call is TRBV6-2 or TRBV6-3, the J call TRBJ1-2; D gene uncertain. CDR1 is MNHEY, CDR2 SVGEGT, per germline. This CDR3 contains 15 residues. V lost 4 bases to trimming and J lost 0 bases, with 12 bases between them. The CDR3 sequence: CASSLSWIANYGYTF. The CDR3 region has the DNA TGTGCCAGCAGTTTATCGTGGATAGCTAACTATGGCTACACCTTC.

CDR3 amino acids: CATPLVGREAFF. The CDR3 coding sequence is TGTGCCACCCCATTGGTGGGTCGAGAAGCTTTCTTT. The J gene is TRBJ1-1, the V gene TRBV2, with D hard to call. V lost 10 bases and J lost 8, with 17 bases in between. In germline, CDR1 is SNHLY, CDR2 FYNNEI. The CDR3 loop spans 12 amino acids. Using reference TRBV2 and TRBJ1-1 for the parts outside the CDR3, the full variable domain is EPEVTQTPSHQVTQMGQEVILRCVPISNHLYFYWYRQILGQKVEFLVSFYNNEISEKSEIFDDQFSVERPDGSNFTLKIRSTKLEDSAMYFCATPLVGREAFFGQGTRLTVV.

This clonotype was observed at least ten times. In nucleotides, the CDR3 is TGTGCCAGCAGTTTACAGGGTGGCTATGGCTACACCTTC. Its protein product is CASSLQGGYGYTF. The rearrangement joins TRBV27 to TRBJ1-2, with TRBD1 as a possible D gene (5 bases). The CDR3 length is 13 residues. Germline-derived CDR1 and CDR2 are MNHEY and SMNVEV (reference sequence). The germline V and J ends were trimmed by 2 bases and 4 bases, with 8 bases remaining between them.

This clonotype was detected ten times or more. The chain couples TRBV12-3 or TRBV12-4 to TRBJ2-4; 8 bases align to TRBD1. There are 12 residues in the CDR3. Trimming cost V 5 bases and J 13 bases; bases outside gene matches: 7. CDR3 bases: TGTGCCAGCAGTCCAGGACAGGGATGGCAGTACTTC. Protein product: CASSPGQGWQYF.

This chain links TRBV7-6 with TRBJ2-1, with TRBD2 identical over 12 bases. The CDR3 loop spans 15 amino acids. Germline V gene sequence: CDR1 SGHVS, CDR2 FNYEAQ. Germline trimming cut 5 bases from V and 7 bases from J; bases unmatched to any gene: 6. Written as DNA, the CDR3 is TGTGCCAGCAGCCCATCCGGGACTAGCGGGAATGAGCAGTTCTTC. Its translation is CASSPSGTSGNEQFF.

The chain combines TRBV25-1 with TRBJ2-1; D is unresolved. V shed 4 bases and J shed 3 bases, with 10 bases lying between them. Germline V lookup: CDR1 MGHDK, CDR2 SYGVNS. The CDR3 consists of 14 residues. The DNA of the CDR3 is TGTGCCAGCAGTGCCGGAACCCTCTACAATGAGCAGTTCTTC. Translation gives CASSAGTLYNEQFF.

This clonotype has just a few counts. The V call is TRBV7-6, the J call TRBJ2-5; possible D gene TRBD1, 5 bases. V was shortened by 4 bases and J by 4 bases, with 16 bases between the two germline ends. The CDR3 is 15 residues long. Looked up from germline, CDR1 is SGHVS and CDR2 is FNYEAQ. The CDR3, as DNA: TGTGCCAGCAGCTCCCCGCAGGGCCCCCCAGAGACCCAGTACTTC. Protein sequence: CASSSPQGPPETQYF.

The J gene is TRBJ2-1, the V gene TRBV5-6; 7 bases line up with TRBD2. Germline-derived CDR1 and CDR2 are SGHDT and YYEEEE. CDR3 length: 16 amino acids. The junction had 10 bases not matched to a gene; V was cut back by 3 bases and J by 4 bases. The CDR3 region has the DNA TGTGCCAGCAGCTCGGGAGCGGGGCGGTGGTACAATGAGCAGTTCTTC. Residues: CASSSGAGRWYNEQFF.

V and J are TRBV11-2 and TRBJ2-3, with D hard to call. The germline V and J ends were trimmed by 1 base and 0 bases, with 5 bases remaining between them. Germline V CDR1 and CDR2: SGHAT, FQNNGV. The CDR3 spans 14 residues. CDR3 sequence (DNA): TGTGCCAGCAGCTTAGTCATTAGCACAGATACGCAGTATTTT. It specifies CASSLVISTDTQYF.

A few counts support this clonotype. V is TRBV30 and J is TRBJ1-5, with D possibly being TRBD1 (5 bases). The CDR3 has 13 residues. Germline V lookup: CDR1 GTSNPN, CDR2 SVGIG (reference sequence). Trimming removed 1 base from V and 3 bases from J, with 7 bases in between. The CDR3 region is CAWSGQNNQPQHF. The CDR3 nucleotides read TGTGCCTGGAGTGGACAGAACAATCAGCCCCAGCATTTT.

A few counts support this clonotype. The chain is built from TRBV19 and TRBJ2-7, with D unresolved. The V end was cut by 9 bases, the J end by 3 bases, with 9 bases between. This CDR3 is 11 amino acids long. CDR1 is LNHDA, CDR2 SQIVND, per germline (reference sequence). CDR3 in DNA: TGTGCCAGCAAAGATAACTACGAGCAGTACTTC. It encodes CASKDNYEQYF.

The chain is built from TRBV19 and TRBJ1-1; D possibly corresponds to TRBD1 (5 bases). CDR1 is LNHDA, CDR2 SQIVND, per germline (reference sequence). V was shortened by 6 bases and J by 1 base, with 9 bases between the two germline ends. The length of the CDR3 is 13 residues. Here the CDR3 DNA reads TGTGCCAGTAGAATGACAGAGAACACTGAAGCTTTCTTT. It codes for CASRMTENTEAFF.